The entry below describes one T cell receptor beta chain. An end of the junction differs from the germline gene, which may be a read error. This sample is part of a study of immune evolution from preneoplasia to lung adenocarcinoma. The CDR3 length is 14 residues. Germline V gene lookup returns CDR1 SSHAT and CDR2 FNYEAQ (reference sequence). Only in-frame clones appear in the TCRdb table, and some are missing; sequencing was by immunoSEQ multiplex PCR. This sample has about 11,000 clones, with roughly 79% found just once. The TCR comes from a person aged 55-80 years with lung adenocarcinoma. Sample: FFPE minimally invasive lung adenocarcinoma tissue. The genes are TRBV7-7 and TRBJ2-2; D is perhaps TRBD1 or TRBD2 (6 bases each). CDR3 region: CASSLGGGVGELFF. CDR3 nucleotide sequence: TGTGCTAGCAGCTTAGGGGGAGGCGTCGGGGAGCTGTTTTTT.